The 4 T cell receptor beta chains presented below share a single source sample, sequenced in a study of graft-versus-host responses after intestinal transplantation. Using immunoSEQ multiplex PCR, the repertoire was profiled, and TCRdb retains in-frame clones only, with some absent. The sample has around 21,000 clones; roughly 40% are singletons. Sample: alloreactive CD4+ T cells from a mixed lymphocyte reaction culture, taken before transplantation. Regarding subset: CFSE-low proliferating T cells sorted from roughly 6-day pre-transplant mixed lymphocyte reaction (GvH or HvG direction). These receptors originate from a human patient who was an organ donor for intestinal transplantation.

This chain links TRBV27 with TRBJ1-2; D not certain. CDR1 and CDR2 (germline): MNHEY, SMNVEV (reference sequence). The V gene lost 5 bases and the J gene lost 4 bases, with 11 bases spanning the gap. This CDR3 comprises 13 residues. The CDR3 coding sequence is TGTGCCAGCAGTCCCCACACAGCCTATGGCTACACCTTC. Protein: CASSPHTAYGYTF.

This clone was picked up one time. This may come from a read error, since a much larger clone is one base off. CDR3 nucleotides: TGTGCCAGCAGCCTGGCAGAGTCCCAGTACTTC. It is translated as CASSLAESQYF. The chain couples TRBV5-7 to TRBJ2-5, with unresolved D. TRBV5-7 is designated an ORF whose function remains uncertain. The CDR3 extends over 11 amino acids.

This clone was observed a few times. This chain uses TRBV7-3 with TRBJ2-3; 7 bases agree with TRBD2. Trimming took 4 bases from V and 1 from J; bases not matched to a gene: 2. Germline V gene sequence: CDR1 SGHTA, CDR2 FQGTGA. The CDR3 spans 14 residues. The CDR3 reads CASSSGLGTDTQYF. CDR3 coding DNA: TGTGCCAGCAGCTCCGGACTAGGCACAGATACGCAGTATTTT.

There are a few counts of this clone. The chain carries TRBV7-7 and TRBJ1-5, with D perhaps TRBD1 (6 bases). The CDR3 sequence is 17 residues long. V lost 6 bases and J 0 bases, leaving 18 bases between the germline ends. Germline CDR1 is SSHAT and CDR2 is FNYEAQ (reference sequence). The chain's CDR3 is CASSCEGGSDSNQPQHF. The CDR3 DNA reads TGTGCCAGCAGTTGCGAGGGGGGGAGTGATAGCAATCAGCCCCAGCATTTT.